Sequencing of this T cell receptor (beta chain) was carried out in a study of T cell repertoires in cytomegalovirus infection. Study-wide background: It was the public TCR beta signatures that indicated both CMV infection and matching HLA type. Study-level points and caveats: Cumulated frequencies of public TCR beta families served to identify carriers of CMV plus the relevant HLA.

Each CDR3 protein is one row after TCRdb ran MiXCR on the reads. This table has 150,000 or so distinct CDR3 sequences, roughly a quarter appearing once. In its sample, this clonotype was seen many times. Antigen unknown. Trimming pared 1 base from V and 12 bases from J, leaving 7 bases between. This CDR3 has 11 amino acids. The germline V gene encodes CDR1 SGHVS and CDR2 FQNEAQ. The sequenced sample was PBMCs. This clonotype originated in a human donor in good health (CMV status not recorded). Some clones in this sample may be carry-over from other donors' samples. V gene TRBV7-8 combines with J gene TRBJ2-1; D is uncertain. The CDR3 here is CASSLGPGQFF. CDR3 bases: TGTGCCAGCAGCTTAGGACCGGGGCAGTTCTTC.